The 28 T cell receptor beta chains below come from one sample, sequenced in a study of OX40 agonist ivuxolimab in advanced cancers. Profiling relied on immunoSEQ multiplex PCR, and the TCRdb table lists in-frame clones only, not all of them. The sample includes roughly 10,000 clones, around 80% of them seen just once. This sample comprised CD4+ or CD8+ T cells sorted from blood, obtained in a trial of the OX40 agonist ivuxolimab. Source of these receptors: an adult with an advanced solid tumor such as melanoma, head and neck, liver or kidney cancer.

This chain uses TRBV9 with TRBJ2-3; D is perhaps TRBD1 (6 bases). Germline values: CDR1 SGDLS, CDR2 YYNGEE. CDR3 length: 13 residues. V shed 4 bases and J shed 3 bases, with 9 bases lying between them. CDR3 amino acids: CASSLTGTDTQYF. For the CDR3, the DNA is TGTGCCAGCAGCTTAACAGGGACAGATACGCAGTATTTT.

This clone has just a few counts. This chain connects TRBV9 to TRBJ2-1; 7 positions match TRBD2. The CDR3 has 16 residues. The J segment lost 2 bases and the V segment lost 1 base, leaving 6 bases of the junction unmatched. The germline CDR1 and CDR2 sequences are SGDLS and YYNGEE. The chain's CDR3 is CASSVLSAGPYNEQFF. The CDR3 DNA reads TGTGCCAGCAGCGTATTGTCAGCGGGGCCCTACAATGAGCAGTTCTTC. Variable domain in full (rest from reference TRBV9 and TRBJ2-1): DSGVTQTPKHLITATGQRVTLRCSPRSGDLSVYWYQQSLDQGLQFLIQYYNGEERAKGNILERFSAQQFPDLHSELNLSSLELGDSALYFCASSVLSAGPYNEQFFGPGTRLTVL.

This chain connects TRBV11-1 to TRBJ2-7; tentatively, D is TRBD1 or TRBD2 (5 bases each). From germline, CDR1 is SGHAT and CDR2 FQDESV (reference sequence). This CDR3 is 15 amino acids long. Trimming removed 5 bases from V and 0 bases from J, with 14 bases in between. The CDR3 loop reads CASSNRDRCSYEQYF. The CDR3 coding sequence is TGTGCCAGCAGCAACCGGGACCGATGCTCCTACGAGCAGTACTTC.

The chain has TRBV7-9 and TRBJ2-1; TRBD2 matches at 10 bases. J lost 7 bases, V lost 2 bases, and 8 bases had no gene match. Per the germline V gene, CDR1 is SEHNR and CDR2 is FQNEAQ (reference sequence). This CDR3 has 16 amino acids. For the CDR3, the DNA is TGTGCCAGCAGCTTAAGAGCGGGAGGGCCTTGGAATGAGCAGTTCTTC. As protein: CASSLRAGGPWNEQFF.

The chain joins TRBV2 to TRBJ2-7; D gene ambiguous. There are 15 residues in the CDR3. Trimming took 7 bases from V and 4 from J, leaving 20 bases between them. The V gene's germline CDR1 is SNHLY and CDR2 FYNNEI. For the CDR3, the DNA is TGTGCCAGCATCTTTCTACCCCTTCAGTCTTACGAGCAGTACTTC. This gives the protein CASIFLPLQSYEQYF.

This chain links TRBV6-5 with TRBJ2-1; 8 bases align to TRBD2. Germline V gene sequence: CDR1 MNHEY, CDR2 SVGAGI. The V and J ends lost 5 bases and 1 base, in that order; junction bases with no gene match: 1. The CDR3 is 14 amino acids. DNA of the CDR3: TGTGCCAGCAGTCAGCGGGAGTCCTACAATGAGCAGTTCTTC. Its protein product is CASSQRESYNEQFF.

The chain is built from TRBV6-5 and TRBJ2-5; 14 positions match TRBD2. The length of the CDR3 is 16 residues. CDR1 and CDR2 from the germline V gene are MNHEY and SVGAGI. Trimming at V came to 1 base and at J to 5 bases, leaving 3 bases not matched to a gene. The CDR3 loop is CASSYLTSGRGETQYF. Written as DNA, the CDR3 is TGTGCCAGCAGTTACTTGACTAGCGGGAGGGGGGAGACCCAGTACTTC.

The V call is TRBV9, the J call TRBJ1-1; TRBD1 is a possible D gene (6 bases). CDR3 length: 14 residues. CDR1 and CDR2 from the germline V gene are SGDLS and YYNGEE. With 2 bases removed from V and 1 base from J, the gap between germline ends came to 9 bases. The CDR3 loop is CASSVGDTNTEAFF. CDR3 DNA: TGTGCCAGCAGCGTGGGGGACACGAACACTGAAGCTTTCTTT.

The chain is built from TRBV7-9 and TRBJ2-7, with 8 bases matching TRBD2. The CDR3 loop spans 18 amino acids. The trim removed 5 bases at V and 1 base at J, leaving 16 bases unmatched. Germline assignment: CDR1 SEHNR and CDR2 FQNEAQ (reference sequence). CDR3 DNA sequence: TGTGCCAGCAGCCCCATAACCCCCGGGACTAGAATTTCCTACGAGCAGTACTTC. This sequence encodes CASSPITPGTRISYEQYF.

J is TRBJ1-6 and V is TRBV10-2, with 8 bases lining up with TRBD1. The CDR3 is 14 amino acids. V lost 6 bases to trimming and J lost 10 bases; unmatched junction nucleotides: 8. Germline CDR1 is WSHSY and CDR2 is SAAADI. The CDR3 loop reads CASSPTGEGSPLHF. The CDR3 region has the DNA TGCGCCAGCAGCCCGACAGGGGAGGGGTCACCCCTCCACTTT.

About this clone itself: A read error may account for a junction end that differs from germline. The V and J genes are TRBV7-7 and TRBJ2-2, with D tentatively TRBD1 (6 bases). CDR3 size: 16 residues. Germline V gene sequence: CDR1 SSHAT, CDR2 FNYEAQ (reference sequence). The CDR3 DNA follows: TGTGCTAGCAGCCCGGCCCCTCAGGGGTTAGTCGGGGAGCTGTTTTTT. Translation: CASSPAPQGLVGELFF.

The V and J genes are TRBV27 and TRBJ1-2, with TRBD1 identical over 8 bases. The CDR3 is 13 residues long. The junction had 2 bases not matched to a gene; V was cut back by 4 bases and J by 4 bases. Germline V gene lookup returns CDR1 MNHEY and CDR2 SMNVEV (reference sequence). CDR3 bases: TGTGCCAGCAGTTCGACAGGGGTCTATGGCTACACCTTC. It is translated as CASSSTGVYGYTF.

V usage is TRBV6-5 and J usage is TRBJ2-1, with TRBD2 as a possible D gene (5 bases). Between the trimmed V and J ends, which lost 5 bases and 5 bases, there was a span of 13 bases. The CDR3 totals 14 residues. Germline CDR1 MNHEY, CDR2 SVGAGI. This CDR3 reads CASSIWEPHNEQFF. CDR3 bases: TGTGCCAGCAGTATATGGGAGCCACACAATGAGCAGTTCTTC.

This clone was picked up a small number of times. This rearrangement joins TRBV6-1 to TRBJ1-1; D gene unclear. Trimming cost V 7 bases and J 5 bases, with 17 bases left between them. This CDR3 has 14 amino acids. Germline lookup yields CDR1 MNHNS and CDR2 SASEGT. DNA of the CDR3: TGTGCCAGCACCCCCCGGGAGACTCAGACTGAAGCTTTCTTT. It encodes CASTPRETQTEAFF.

This clone was detected a few times. The rearrangement joins TRBV30 to TRBJ1-1; D remains ambiguous. The germline V gene encodes CDR1 GTSNPN and CDR2 SVGIG (reference sequence). V was cut by 4 bases and J by 2 bases, with 8 bases left in between. The CDR3 is 12 residues long. The CDR3 DNA sequence: TGTGCCTGGATAGAAATCAACACTGAAGCTTTCTTT. Translated: CAWIEINTEAFF. Full variable domain (rest looked up from reference TRBV30 and TRBJ1-1): SQTIHQWPATLVQPVGSPLSLECTVEGTSNPNLYWYRQAAGRGLQLLFYSVGIGQISSEVPQNLSASRPQDRQFILSSKKLLLSDSGFYLCAWIEINTEAFFGQGTRLTVV.

This clone has a handful of counts. The rearrangement joins TRBV5-5 to TRBJ2-3; D call uncertain. Trimming cost V 1 base and J 4 bases, with 7 bases left between them. The CDR3 has 13 amino acids. Germline lookup yields CDR1 SGHKS and CDR2 YYEKEE (reference sequence). CDR3 region: CASSLFLSDTQYF. The CDR3 nucleotides are TGTGCCAGCAGCTTGTTCCTGTCAGATACGCAGTATTTT.

This chain links TRBV25-1 with TRBJ1-4; D gene uncertain. The length of the CDR3 is 12 residues. V shed 5 bases and J shed 4 bases, with 5 bases lying between them. The germline CDR1 and CDR2 sequences are MGHDK and SYGVNS. The CDR3, as DNA: TGTGCCAGCAGTCTTGATAATGAAAAACTGTTTTTT. It encodes CASSLDNEKLFF. Looking up the rest from reference TRBV25-1 and TRBJ1-4 gives the full variable domain: EADIYQTPRYLVIGTGKKITLECSQTMGHDKMYWYQQDPGMELHLIHYSYGVNSTEKGDLSSESTVSRIRTEHFPLTLESARPSHTSQYLCASSLDNEKLFFGSGTQLSVL.

The V gene is TRBV6-1, the J gene TRBJ2-7; 11 bases are a match to TRBD1. The CDR3 length is 14 residues. V was clipped by 6 bases and J by 3 bases; unmatched bases: 4. Per the germline V gene, CDR1 is MNHNS and CDR2 is SASEGT. CDR3: CASRVGQGGYEQYF. In nucleotides, the CDR3 is TGTGCCAGCAGAGTGGGACAGGGGGGCTACGAGCAGTACTTC.

This chain joins TRBV4-1 and TRBJ2-3; D perhaps matches TRBD2 (6 bases). The length of the CDR3 is 16 residues. V lost 4 bases to trimming and J lost 1 base, with 15 bases between them. Germline V gene data show CDR1 as MGHRA and CDR2 as YSYEKL. CDR3 in amino acids: CASSPFAGMRTDTQYF. In DNA form, the CDR3 reads TGCGCCAGCAGCCCCTTTGCGGGGATGCGCACAGATACGCAGTATTTT.

The J gene is TRBJ1-4, the V gene TRBV11-2, with D perhaps matching TRBD1 (5 bases). The CDR3 length is 14 residues. Trimming removed 6 bases at V and 7 bases at J, with 15 bases between. Germline lookup yields CDR1 SGHAT and CDR2 FQNNGV. Written as DNA, the CDR3 is TGTGCCAGCAGTCTCTGGGGCGGGAGTGAAAAACTGTTTTTT. It is translated as CASSLWGGSEKLFF.

By its share, this clone is large. The rearrangement uses TRBV6-5 and TRBJ2-5; TRBD1 might be the D (5 bases). Between the trimmed V and J ends, which lost 6 bases and 5 bases, there was a span of 13 bases. Germline V lookup: CDR1 MNHEY, CDR2 SVGAGI. The CDR3 contains 13 residues. This chain's CDR3 is CASRNPSGETQYF. The DNA for the CDR3 is TGTGCCAGCAGAAACCCCTCAGGGGAGACCCAGTACTTC.

This chain uses TRBV9 with TRBJ1-2; the match to TRBD1 covers 7 bases. Germline assignment: CDR1 SGDLS and CDR2 YYNGEE. The CDR3 is 15 residues long. V gave up 3 bases and J gave up 4 bases; unmatched junction bases: 9. The CDR3 loop is CASSGRWDSFYGYTF. In nucleotides, the CDR3 is TGTGCCAGCAGCGGAAGATGGGACAGTTTCTATGGCTACACCTTC. Full variable domain (rest looked up from reference TRBV9 and TRBJ1-2): DSGVTQTPKHLITATGQRVTLRCSPRSGDLSVYWYQQSLDQGLQFLIQYYNGEERAKGNILERFSAQQFPDLHSELNLSSLELGDSALYFCASSGRWDSFYGYTFGSGTRLTVV.

CDR3 amino acids: CASSQEWSMNTEAFF. The CDR3 DNA reads TGCGCCAGCAGCCAAGAATGGTCTATGAACACTGAAGCTTTCTTT. The rearrangement links TRBV4-1 to TRBJ1-1, with D unclear. The V gene lost 0 bases and the J gene lost 0 bases, with 8 bases spanning the gap. Germline assignment: CDR1 MGHRA and CDR2 YSYEKL. The CDR3 is 15 residues long.

This clone appeared a few times. This sequence joins TRBV6-5 and TRBJ2-7; D is perhaps TRBD2 (6 bases). In germline, CDR1 is MNHEY, CDR2 SVGAGI. Deletions cut 2 bases from V and 6 bases from J, with 14 bases between. This CDR3 comprises 14 residues. The CDR3 region has the DNA TGTGCCAGCAGTTACGGCGGAGGGATGGGCGAGCAGTACTTC. This translates into CASSYGGGMGEQYF.

The chain has TRBV11-3 and TRBJ2-7; 7 positions agree with TRBD1. This CDR3 comprises 13 residues. V shed 5 bases and J 1 base; nucleotides not matched to a gene: 2. The germline V gene encodes CDR1 SGHNT and CDR2 YENEEA. This CDR3 is CASSGTVSYEQYF. The CDR3 DNA reads TGTGCCAGCAGCGGGACAGTGTCCTACGAGCAGTACTTC.

This clone was counted a single time. The chain is built from TRBV7-9 and TRBJ1-2; TRBD1 might be the D (6 bases). The CDR3 is made up of 17 amino acids. The germline V gene has CDR1 SEHNR and CDR2 FQNEAQ (reference sequence). Trimming took off 3 bases at V and 2 bases at J, with 19 bases between the two ends. In DNA, the CDR3 is TGTGCCAGCAGCTTGTTCGGGACATGGGAATGGAACTATGGCTACACCTTC. This translates into CASSLFGTWEWNYGYTF.

This CDR3 is CASSNIQGIPGELFF. The CDR3 DNA reads as TGTGCCAGCAGTAATATACAGGGGATCCCCGGGGAGCTGTTTTTT. The rearrangement uses TRBV6-5 and TRBJ2-2, with 7 positions matching TRBD1. The V and J ends lost 5 bases and 6 bases, in that order; junction bases with no gene match: 9. Germline CDR1 reads MNHEY; CDR2 reads SVGAGI. The CDR3 sequence is 15 residues long.

The CDR3 DNA reads TGTGCCAGCAGCTTTGAGGGGATGGGGATTCAAGAGACCCAGTACTTC. It is translated as CASSFEGMGIQETQYF. This chain joins TRBV11-2 and TRBJ2-5; the D gene could be TRBD1 or TRBD2 (5 bases each). V lost 3 bases and J lost 2, with 16 bases in between. Germline V gene sequence: CDR1 SGHAT, CDR2 FQNNGV. The CDR3 consists of 16 residues. Drawing the rest from reference TRBV11-2 and TRBJ2-5, the complete variable domain is EAGVAQSPRYKIIEKRQSVAFWCNPISGHATLYWYQQILGQGPKLLIQFQNNGVVDDSQLPKDRFSAERLKGVDSTLKIQPAKLEDSAVYLCASSFEGMGIQETQYFGPGTRLLVL.